This T cell receptor beta chain emerged from a study of T cell responses to AZD1222 COVID-19 vaccine. Whole-study findings and limits: Just a handful of AZD1222 recipients tested seropositive at baseline. At 160-218 and 743-854, vaccine-associated CD4 TCRs were dominant, and they spanned spike.

Assay: immunoSEQ multiplex PCR; the TCRdb copy retains only in-frame clones and omits some. The sample holds over 90,000 clones; around 90% are singletons and the top ten take approximately 3.1%. A note on this clone: The antigen is undetermined.

Second-dose intervals of approximately 4 or approximately 12 weeks were pooled. The sequences come from peripheral blood, collected 28 days after the second AZD1222 dose. This TCR came from an adult who received the AZD1222 COVID-19 vaccine.

The chain's CDR3 is CASSLTAGGSTDTQYF. The CDR3 region has the DNA TGTGCCAGCAGCTTAACCGCGGGGGGGAGCACAGATACGCAGTATTTT. The chain recombines TRBV11-3 with TRBJ2-3; 9 positions agree with TRBD2. V dropped 2 bases and J dropped 0; count of bases not matched to a gene: 3. The CDR3 is made up of 16 amino acids. Germline V gives CDR1 SGHNT, CDR2 YENEEA.